This entry lists 10 T cell receptor beta chains sequenced from one sample in a study of blood T cell repertoires in COVID-19. Libraries were prepared by immunoSEQ multiplex PCR; TCRdb keeps only in-frame clonotypes and omits some of them. The sample yields about 14,000 clones, over 75% seen once. Sequencing was done on a sample of peripheral blood. Receptors were obtained from a man aged 45-60 years with active COVID-19.

The J gene is TRBJ2-7, the V gene TRBV28; TRBD2 agrees at 11 bases. Germline V gene data show CDR1 as MDHEN and CDR2 as SYDVKM. Unmatched junction bases numbered 10, after V lost 6 bases and J lost 0 bases. The CDR3 runs 17 residues. For the CDR3, the DNA is TGTGCCAGCAGGCCCCGACTAGCGGGACCAAGCTCCTACGAGCAGTACTTC. This encodes CASRPRLAGPSSYEQYF.

The chain couples TRBV11-3 to TRBJ1-1, with D possibly being TRBD1 (6 bases). Germline assignment: CDR1 SGHNT and CDR2 YENEEA. The CDR3 consists of 15 residues. Trimming took 0 bases from V and 1 from J, leaving 9 bases between them. CDR3 DNA: TGTGCCAGCAGCTTAGAGGGACAAGGGAACACTGAAGCTTTCTTT. Protein product: CASSLEGQGNTEAFF.

This clone was observed a single time. V usage is TRBV7-2 and J usage is TRBJ2-7, with a tentative D call TRBD2 (6 bases). This CDR3 spans 16 amino acids. Deletions cut 1 base from V and 5 bases from J, with 18 bases between. Germline V gives CDR1 SGHTA, CDR2 FQGNSA. DNA for the CDR3: TGTGCCAGCAGCTTAGTATTGGGAGGTGAAGACGACGAGCAGTACTTC. It yields the protein CASSLVLGGEDDEQYF.

The genes are TRBV6-2 or TRBV6-3 and TRBJ2-1; D is perhaps TRBD2 (6 bases). The length of the CDR3 is 12 residues. Trimming took 2 bases from V and 7 from J, leaving 6 bases between them. Looked up from germline, CDR1 is MNHEY and CDR2 is SVGEGT. The CDR3 DNA reads as TGTGCCAGCAGTTACCGGGGGAATGAGCAGTTCTTC. Encoded protein: CASSYRGNEQFF.

The rearrangement links TRBV4-2 to TRBJ2-1; 7 bases agree with TRBD2. This CDR3 comprises 15 residues. V was clipped by 1 base and J by 6 bases; unmatched bases: 6. Germline CDR1 and CDR2: LGHNA and YNFKEQ. This CDR3 is CASSQVTGGINEQFF. The CDR3 DNA reads TGTGCCAGCAGCCAAGTCACGGGGGGAATCAATGAGCAGTTCTTC.

The chain couples TRBV7-9 to TRBJ2-7; 10 bases agree with TRBD2. Trimming removed 8 bases from V and 6 bases from J; junction bases left unmatched: 10. This CDR3 region has 14 residues. Germline assignment: CDR1 SEHNR and CDR2 FQNEAQ (reference sequence). The CDR3 is CASGWASGSSEQYF. The CDR3 coding sequence is TGTGCCAGCGGATGGGCTAGCGGGAGTTCCGAGCAGTACTTC.

The chain recombines TRBV5-4 with TRBJ2-3, with 12 bases lining up with TRBD2. This CDR3 region has 16 residues. Germline V lookup: CDR1 SGHNT, CDR2 YYREEE (reference sequence). V lost 2 bases and J lost 1; bases outside the gene matches: 2. The DNA of the CDR3 is TGTGCCAGCAGCTTAAGACTAGCGGGAGGCACAGATACGCAGTATTTT. It yields the protein CASSLRLAGGTDTQYF.

The genes are TRBV2 and TRBJ1-1, with 10 bases matching TRBD1. J was trimmed by 3 bases and V by 11 bases; bases with no gene match: 6. The CDR3 extends over 13 amino acids. Germline CDR1 is SNHLY and CDR2 is FYNNEI. The CDR3 reads CADQTGGYTEAFF. CDR3 in DNA: TGTGCCGACCAGACAGGGGGCTACACTGAAGCTTTCTTT.

This chain links TRBV14 with TRBJ2-2; D not resolved. V was cut by 1 base and J by 0 bases, with 12 bases left in between. The CDR3 consists of 17 residues. The germline gives CDR1 SGHDN, CDR2 FVKESK. The CDR3 nucleotides are TGTGCCAGCAGCCAAGTAAAGCCTATCACGAACACCGGGGAGCTGTTTTTT. This codes for CASSQVKPITNTGELFF.

The chain has TRBV5-8 and TRBJ2-5, with D tentatively TRBD1 (6 bases). The germline V gene encodes CDR1 SGHTS and CDR2 YDEGEE. V was cut by 2 bases and J by 5 bases, with 10 bases left in between. The CDR3 extends over 13 amino acids. The CDR3 is CASSFTGMETQYF. The CDR3 bases are TGTGCCAGCAGCTTCACAGGGATGGAGACCCAGTACTTC.